This T cell receptor (beta chain) stems from a study of Ad26.COV2.S vaccination and SARS-CoV-2 variants (dated by TCRdb to 2020 to 2022). For context, the study as a whole: Vaccine-arm donors came from COV1001, a multicentre, randomized, double-blind, placebo-controlled phase I-IIa trial of Ad26.COV2.S in healthy adults. Investigators remained blinded to trial group allocation during experiments and outcome assessment. A total of 32 samples were included in the TCR-sequenced set, comprising roughly 20 Ad26.COV2.S vaccine recipients, 5 placebo recipients and 8 SARS-CoV-2 convalescent individuals. Ad26.COV2.S was administered intramuscularly at a dose of 5x10^10 or 1x10^11 viral particles, either as one shot or as two shots given 56 days apart. TCRbeta repertoire sequencing served as the tool for gauging how specific and how broad the SARS-CoV-2-reactive T cell receptors were following Ad26.COV2.S vaccination. Trial participants were randomized into five groups of five, in which low-dose or high-dose Ad26.COV2.S was given once or twice, or placebo was given on both occasions.

Its CDR3 holds 17 amino acids, cysteine through phenylalanine. CDR3 DNA is the only sequence kept; it has 51 bases, read in frame from the first base. V gives up 0 bases and J gives up 2 bases, and the segment between their germline ends measures 15 bases. The CDR1 and CDR2 encoded by the germline V gene are LGHNA and YSLEER. Study-wide conclusions, independent of this receptor: The study lacked the statistical power to compare responses across vaccine doses or regimens. Non-spike TCR breadth was comparable between vaccine and placebo recipients, consistent with the vaccine containing only spike. It was noted by the authors that total T cell responses may have been underestimated by the TCR breadth and depth analyses. Compared with placebo recipients, Ad26.COV2.S recipients showed higher spike-specific TCR breadth (P = 0.0014). After vaccination, spike-specific CD8+ and CD4+ T cell responses were reported to show substantial breadth.

A remark on this clone: No antigen is known for it. Base qualities were left out, and no much larger clone turns up one base away.

Sample treatment or condition, as interpreted from the label and publication: roughly 19 received Ad26.COV2.S at low or high dose, single or two shots; roughly 5 received placebo; per-sample allocation not given. Repertoires of vaccine and placebo recipients were sequenced from samples taken on day 63 after the first injection. Cohort 1b enrolled roughly 25 adults aged 18-55 years at a single site in Boston, USA, between 29 July and 7 August 2020. Ad26.COV2.S was a replication-incompetent adenovirus type 26 vector expressing a prefusion-stabilized SARS-CoV-2 spike protein from the original Wuhan strain. The immunoSEQ Assay was the method used to sequence TCRbeta CDR3 regions. After extraction, genomic DNA underwent amplification by bias-controlled multiplex PCR, followed by high-throughput sequencing. The authors processed their data as follows. Collapsing and filtering of sequences were performed to quantify the absolute abundance of each unique TCRbeta CDR3 region. Usable DNA was measured by amplifying reference genes present in all nucleated cells, and TCRbeta template counts were normalized to that usable DNA to estimate T cell fraction. Repertoire TCRs were annotated as SARS-CoV-2-specific by exact matching of V gene, CDR3 amino acid sequence and J gene to a known reactive TCR set. The reference SARS-CoV-2 TCR set was derived from MIRA and filtered for enrichment in COVID-19-positive ImmuneCODE repertoires, a step that removed public or cross-reactive TCRs. Drawing on the MIRA antigens, annotated TCRs were analysed further at the level of specific ORF or position within ORF. Breadth was defined as annotated unique rearrangements over total unique productive rearrangements; depth was the summed frequency of those rearrangements. Group comparisons of TCR breadth used two-sided Wilcoxon rank-sum tests. The table was pulled from immuneACCESS by TCRdb, which kept in-frame rearrangements only. Such tables lose some clones; where checked, under half of the loss comes from unresolved V genes, and the rest has no known cause. Clone size and the V and J calls come from that table; the DNA yielded D and trimming. The sample records 300,000 to 400,000 clones, about nine tenths of which are singletons. Together, the top ten hold approximately 5% of the sample.

The source material was peripheral blood, sampled in a trial of Ad26.COV2.S vaccine versus placebo. This receptor was obtained from a person between 18 and 65 years old who received the Ad26.COV2.S COVID-19 vaccine or a placebo. Rearrangement joined TRBV4-3 to TRBJ2-3; the D assignment is uncertain and may be TRBD1 or TRBD2, with 5 bases supporting each. Read as DNA, the sequence is TGCGCCAGCAGCCAAGAAGGGGATCGGGGACCCACAGATACGCAGTATTTT. It encodes CASSQEGDRGPTDTQYF.